One sample yielded the 30 T cell receptor beta chains listed below, sequenced in a study of early T cells in non-severe SARS-CoV-2 infection. TCRdb ran MiXCR on the 5' RACE reads and lists one entry per CDR3 protein. The sample yields more than 90,000 distinct CDR3 sequences, approximately 10% seen once. The sequenced sample consisted of whole blood. The receptors were gathered from an adult who was a healthcare worker with PCR-confirmed SARS-CoV-2 infection or an uninfected control (not recorded which).

This clonotype was seen at least ten times. The J gene is TRBJ2-7, the V gene TRBV20-1; D is unclear. The V gene lost 5 bases and the J gene lost 5 bases, with 10 bases spanning the gap. The CDR3 runs to 11 residues. Germline CDR1 reads DFQATT; CDR2 reads SNEGSKA (reference sequence). CDR3 nucleotides: TGCAGTGCTTCTAAGGAGAACGAGCAGTACTTC. Translating gives CSASKENEQYF.

The chain has TRBV3-1 and TRBJ2-3; D may be TRBD2 (6 bases). Per the germline V gene, CDR1 is LGHDT and CDR2 is YNNKEL (reference sequence). CDR3 length: 14 amino acids. V shed 0 bases and J shed 7 bases, with 11 bases lying between them. The CDR3 DNA is TGTGCCAGCAGCCAAGATGGGACTGCGTATACGCAGTATTTT. It translates to CASSQDGTAYTQYF.

The rearrangement links TRBV24-1 to TRBJ2-4, with 9 bases fitting TRBD2. Germline CDR1 is KGHDR and CDR2 is SFDVKD. V gave up 4 bases and J gave up 14 bases; unmatched junction bases: 8. The CDR3 has 13 amino acids. CDR3 in amino acids: CATSDRTSAGEYF. As DNA, the CDR3 is TGTGCCACCAGTGACCGGACTAGCGCTGGAGAGTACTTC.

This clonotype was seen at least ten times. This sequence joins TRBV18 and TRBJ2-7; D possibly corresponds to TRBD1 (6 bases). Germline V gene lookup returns CDR1 KGHSH and CDR2 LQKENI. Trimming pared 3 bases from V and 5 bases from J, leaving 14 bases between. This CDR3 contains 14 residues. The CDR3 bases are TGTGCCAGCTCACCCCAGGGGAACCCCCACGAGCAGTACTTC. Protein product: CASSPQGNPHEQYF.

V and J are TRBV28 and TRBJ1-5; D is ambiguous. The V end was cut by 5 bases, the J end by 3 bases, with 11 bases between. Germline CDR1 and CDR2: MDHEN and SYDVKM. The CDR3 runs 14 residues. Written as DNA, the CDR3 is TGTGCCAGCAGTCCTCCCGGACCCAATCAGCCCCAGCATTTT. It translates to CASSPPGPNQPQHF. The whole variable domain, filled in from reference TRBV28 and TRBJ1-5, reads DVKVTQSSRYLVKRTGEKVFLECVQDMDHENMFWYRQDPGLGLRLIYFSYDVKMKEKGDIPEGYSVSREKKERFSLILESASTNQTSMYLCASSPPGPNQPQHFGDGTRLSIL.

This clonotype has a handful of counts. Germline is not matched at one junction end, which may reflect a read error. The chain employs TRBV28 and TRBJ2-7; 12 bases align to TRBD2. From germline, CDR1 is MDHEN and CDR2 SYDVKM. The CDR3 is 12 residues long. In DNA form, the CDR3 reads TGTGCCAGCAGTTCCTCTAGCGGGAGGGCCCGCTTC. Its translation is CASSSSSGRARF.

This clonotype was recorded a few times. The chain has TRBV3-1 and TRBJ1-1; possible D gene TRBD1, 5 bases. The CDR3 spans 13 residues. V dropped 6 bases and J dropped 1 base, with 9 bases sitting between them. From germline, CDR1 is LGHDT and CDR2 YNNKEL (reference sequence). This chain's CDR3 is CASRDSPNTEAFF. CDR3 DNA sequence: TGTGCCAGCAGAGACAGCCCGAACACTGAAGCTTTCTTT.

The chain carries TRBV5-6 and TRBJ1-5, with TRBD1 as a possible D gene (5 bases). This CDR3 is built from 17 residues. The V end was cut by 3 bases, the J end by 0 bases, with 16 bases between. The V gene's germline CDR1 is SGHDT and CDR2 YYEEEE. The CDR3 sequence is CASSSKPGRYSNQPQHF. In DNA, the CDR3 is TGTGCCAGCAGCTCAAAACCGGGACGATATAGCAATCAGCCCCAGCATTTT.

This clonotype was seen only a few times. The J gene is TRBJ2-5, the V gene TRBV7-6; 9 bases match TRBD1. The CDR3 spans 19 residues. The V gene end was trimmed by 5 bases and the J gene end by 5 bases; junction bases not matched to a gene: 21. Germline V gene data show CDR1 as SGHVS and CDR2 as FNYEAQ. As DNA, the CDR3 is TGTGCCAGCAGCCCCCGGGACAGGGCTTATACACCGAGTTGGGAGACCCAGTACTTC. Translated: CASSPRDRAYTPSWETQYF.

This clonotype was observed at least ten times. In DNA form, the CDR3 reads TGTGCCAGCAGTTACATCGGACGGCCTCTTAATGAAAAACTGTTTTTT. It translates to CASSYIGRPLNEKLFF. The rearrangement joins TRBV6-5 to TRBJ1-4, with D hard to call. Germline V lookup: CDR1 MNHEY, CDR2 SVGAGI. The germline V and J ends were trimmed by 2 bases and 4 bases, with 14 bases remaining between them. The CDR3 is made up of 16 amino acids.

The sample holds many counts of this clonotype. The genes are TRBV5-5 and TRBJ1-4; D is unclear. The V and J ends lost 0 bases and 4 bases respectively, with 7 bases between them. CDR1 is SGHKS and CDR2 is YYEKEE in the germline V gene (reference sequence). The CDR3 is 14 amino acids. The CDR3 region is CASSLGDYNEKLFF. CDR3 nucleotide sequence: TGTGCCAGCAGCTTGGGAGACTATAATGAAAAACTGTTTTTT.

The gene calls are TRBV7-2 and TRBJ2-2; no firm D call. Germline CDR1 and CDR2: SGHTA and FQGNSA. The CDR3 spans 12 residues. Trimming stripped 2 bases from V and 7 bases from J, with 5 bases between. CDR3 sequence (DNA): TGTGCCAGCAGCTTATACGGCGGGGAGCTGTTTTTT. This sequence encodes CASSLYGGELFF.

This clonotype was counted at least ten times. The V call is TRBV5-1, the J call TRBJ2-2; D is possibly TRBD1 or TRBD2 (5 bases each). CDR3 size: 15 residues. Trimming took off 1 base at V and 3 bases at J, with 10 bases between the two ends. Germline CDR1 and CDR2: SGHRS and YFSETQ. The chain's CDR3 is CASSLPGTDTGELFF. CDR3 sequence (DNA): TGCGCCAGCAGCTTGCCAGGGACGGACACCGGGGAGCTGTTTTTT.

This clonotype was detected many times. The V and J genes are TRBV6-2 or TRBV6-3 and TRBJ2-1; a possible D gene is TRBD2 (5 bases). Germline CDR1 MNHEY, CDR2 SVGEGT. The V end was cut by 4 bases, the J end by 7 bases, with 8 bases between. This CDR3 is 12 amino acids long. DNA for the CDR3: TGTGCCAGCAGTTTACCGGGAAATGAGCAGTTCTTC. Encoded protein: CASSLPGNEQFF.

This clonotype was counted a few times. The chain is built from TRBV20-1 and TRBJ1-3; 10 bases align to TRBD1. V was pared by 5 bases and J by 0 bases, with 19 bases of the junction left unmatched. Germline V gene sequence: CDR1 DFQATT, CDR2 SNEGSKA (reference sequence). The CDR3 length is 20 residues. CDR3 nucleotide sequence: TGCAGTGCTCGAAAAGCGGGGACAGGGGTAGTCGCGGGCTCTGGAAACACCATATATTTT. Its protein is CSARKAGTGVVAGSGNTIYF.

This clonotype occurred a few times. The rearrangement links TRBV7-6 to TRBJ2-3; either TRBD1 or TRBD2 may supply D (6 bases each). The germline V gene encodes CDR1 SGHVS and CDR2 FNYEAQ. V was cut by 5 bases and J by 3 bases, with 15 bases left in between. The CDR3 has 15 amino acids. This CDR3 is CASSPGGPRTDTQYF. The CDR3 nucleotides read TGTGCCAGCAGCCCTGGGGGGCCCCGGACAGATACGCAGTATTTT. The whole variable domain, filled in from reference TRBV7-6 and TRBJ2-3, reads GAGVSQSPRYKVTKRGQDVALRCDPISGHVSLYWYRQALGQGPEFLTYFNYEAQQDKSGLPNDRFSAERPEGSISTLTIQRTEQRDSAMYRCASSPGGPRTDTQYFGPGTRLTVL.

The rearrangement uses TRBV7-2 and TRBJ2-7, with D possibly being TRBD2 (6 bases). This CDR3 spans 14 amino acids. The V gene's germline CDR1 is SGHTA and CDR2 FQGNSA. Trimming took off 5 bases at V and 6 bases at J, with 17 bases between the two ends. Written as DNA, the CDR3 is TGTGCCAGCAGCGCCCTCACTAGCTCTATCGAGCAGTACTTC. Residues: CASSALTSSIEQYF.

This clonotype has only one observation. This chain connects TRBV4-2 to TRBJ2-7, with D possibly matching TRBD1 (5 bases). Germline CDR1 reads LGHNA; CDR2 reads YNFKEQ. Trimming stripped 3 bases from V and 1 base from J, with 7 bases between. The CDR3 consists of 13 residues. CDR3 region: CASSQTESYEQYF. Here the CDR3 DNA reads TGTGCCAGCAGCCAGACAGAATCCTACGAGCAGTACTTC.

V is TRBV5-1 and J is TRBJ2-3; 7 bases are shared with TRBD2. The V and J ends lost 4 bases and 0 bases, in that order; junction bases with no gene match: 5. The germline V gene encodes CDR1 SGHRS and CDR2 YFSETQ. CDR3 length: 15 amino acids. DNA for the CDR3: TGCGCCAGCAGCGTCGGTAGCGGGAGCACAGATACGCAGTATTTT. Encoded protein: CASSVGSGSTDTQYF.

This clonotype occurred many times. The CDR3 DNA follows: TGTGCCAGCAGCACCCGGAGTGAGCAGTACTTC. Residues: CASSTRSEQYF. This sequence joins TRBV7-8 and TRBJ2-7; no firm D call. This CDR3 has 11 amino acids. With 5 bases removed from V and 7 bases from J, the gap between germline ends came to 9 bases. Germline CDR1 and CDR2: SGHVS and FQNEAQ.

This clonotype was counted at least ten times. The gene calls are TRBV27 and TRBJ2-3; 13 bases align to TRBD2. V lost 4 bases, J lost 6 bases, and 7 bases stayed unmatched. Germline CDR1 and CDR2: MNHEY and SMNVEV (reference sequence). This CDR3 has 16 residues. CDR3 in amino acids: CASSSLAGGPWDTQYF. The DNA for the CDR3 is TGTGCCAGCAGTTCACTAGCGGGAGGGCCATGGGATACGCAGTATTTT.

The genes are TRBV7-9 and TRBJ1-1; D gene ambiguous. CDR3 length: 11 amino acids. Germline loops: CDR1 SEHNR, CDR2 FQNEAQ (reference sequence). V lost 3 bases, J lost 6 bases, and 5 bases lay in between. Here the CDR3 DNA reads TGTGCCAGCAGCTTTACCGCTGAAGCTTTCTTT. This translates into CASSFTAEAFF. Full variable domain (remainder filled in from reference TRBV7-9 and TRBJ1-1): DTGVSQNPRHKITKRGQNVTFRCDPISEHNRLYWYRQTLGQGPEFLTYFQNEAQLEKSRLLSDRFSAERPKGSFSTLEIQRTEQGDSAMYLCASSFTAEAFFGQGTRLTVV.

This clonotype has just a few counts. The chain has TRBV18 and TRBJ2-3; 14 positions match TRBD2. Germline V gene data show CDR1 as KGHSH and CDR2 as LQKENI. V lost 7 bases, J lost 1 base, and 4 bases stayed unmatched. The CDR3 is 16 residues long. The CDR3 coding sequence is TGTGCCAGCTTCATGGGACTAGCGGGGGGCACAGATACGCAGTATTTT. This gives the protein CASFMGLAGGTDTQYF.

The rearrangement links TRBV5-6 to TRBJ1-4; 8 bases map to TRBD1. Losses at the gene ends were 5 bases for V and 7 bases for J; bases not matched to a gene: 13. This CDR3 spans 16 amino acids. Looked up from germline, CDR1 is SGHDT and CDR2 is YYEEEE. The CDR3 coding sequence is TGTGCCAGCAGAACTATGCAGGGGGCGTTAGGTGAAAAACTGTTTTTT. Translating it yields CASRTMQGALGEKLFF.

The chain links TRBV6-6 to TRBJ2-2; D might be TRBD1 (5 bases). V dropped 6 bases and J dropped 3 bases, with 17 bases sitting between them. The germline CDR1 and CDR2 sequences are MNHNY and SVGAGI (reference sequence). CDR3 length equals 16 residues. The CDR3: CASRSLGAAYTGELFF. The CDR3 DNA sequence: TGTGCCAGCAGATCCTTAGGGGCAGCCTACACCGGGGAGCTGTTTTTT.

J is TRBJ1-2 and V is TRBV29-1; unclear D gene. Trimming removed 4 bases at V and 4 bases at J, with 10 bases between. This CDR3 comprises 12 residues. Germline loops: CDR1 SQVTM, CDR2 ANQGSEA. The CDR3 loop is CSVVDGFYGYTF. The CDR3 nucleotides are TGCAGCGTTGTAGACGGATTCTATGGCTACACCTTC.

Many counts were recorded for this clonotype. The chain is built from TRBV28 and TRBJ2-7; D is undetermined. Germline loops: CDR1 MDHEN, CDR2 SYDVKM. The CDR3 consists of 11 residues. Trimming shortened V by 7 bases and J by 7 bases, and 11 bases separated the two germline ends. The CDR3 loop is CASTDDGEQYF. In nucleotides, the CDR3 is TGTGCCAGCACCGACGACGGGGAGCAGTACTTC.

The chain uses TRBV7-8 and TRBJ2-6; D may correspond to TRBD1 or TRBD2 (6 bases each). CDR3 length: 19 residues. Trimming removed 1 base at V and 0 bases at J, with 16 bases between. CDR1 and CDR2 (germline): SGHVS, FQNEAQ. The CDR3: CASSLVPGAQPSGANVLTF. The DNA of the CDR3 is TGTGCCAGCAGCTTAGTTCCGGGGGCCCAACCCTCTGGGGCCAACGTCCTGACTTTC.

Many counts were recorded for this clonotype. The chain joins TRBV3-1 to TRBJ2-7, with 9 positions matching TRBD1. Trimming at V came to 0 bases and at J to 7 bases, leaving 13 bases not matched to a gene. Germline V gives CDR1 LGHDT, CDR2 YNNKEL (reference sequence). This CDR3 is built from 17 residues. The CDR3 bases are TGTGCCAGCAGCCAAGAAAAGGGACAGGGATTTGTTTGGGAGCAGTACTTC. Translated, it gives CASSQEKGQGFVWEQYF.

This clonotype has a count of ten or more. The J gene is TRBJ1-1, the V gene TRBV29-1, with no clear D. V was cut by 6 bases and J by 1 base, with 6 bases left in between. Germline CDR1 SQVTM, CDR2 ANQGSEA. The CDR3 runs 11 residues. The CDR3 nucleotides are TGCAGCGTGAGACAGAACACTGAAGCTTTCTTT. Encoded protein: CSVRQNTEAFF. Full variable domain (remainder filled in from reference TRBV29-1 and TRBJ1-1): SAVISQKPSRDICQRGTSLTIQCQVDSQVTMMFWYRQQPGQSLTLIATANQGSEATYESGFVIDKFPISRPNLTFSTLTVSNMSPEDSSIYLCSVRQNTEAFFGQGTRLTVV.